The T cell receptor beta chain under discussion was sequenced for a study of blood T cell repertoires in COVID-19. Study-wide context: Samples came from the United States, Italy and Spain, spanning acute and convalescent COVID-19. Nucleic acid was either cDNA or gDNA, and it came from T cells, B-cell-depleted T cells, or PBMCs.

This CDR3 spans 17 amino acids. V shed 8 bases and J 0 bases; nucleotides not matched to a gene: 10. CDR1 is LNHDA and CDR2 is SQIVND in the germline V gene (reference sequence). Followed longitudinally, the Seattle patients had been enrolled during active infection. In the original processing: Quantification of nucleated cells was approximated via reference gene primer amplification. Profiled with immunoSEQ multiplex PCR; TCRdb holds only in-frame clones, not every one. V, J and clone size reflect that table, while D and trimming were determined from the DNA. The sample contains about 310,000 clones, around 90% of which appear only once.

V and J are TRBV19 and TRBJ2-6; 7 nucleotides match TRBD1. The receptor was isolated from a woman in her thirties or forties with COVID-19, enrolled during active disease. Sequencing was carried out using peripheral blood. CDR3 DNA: TGTGCCAGTTCTCGACAGGGCCTCCCCTCTGGGGCCAACGTCCTGACTTTC. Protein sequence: CASSRQGLPSGANVLTF.